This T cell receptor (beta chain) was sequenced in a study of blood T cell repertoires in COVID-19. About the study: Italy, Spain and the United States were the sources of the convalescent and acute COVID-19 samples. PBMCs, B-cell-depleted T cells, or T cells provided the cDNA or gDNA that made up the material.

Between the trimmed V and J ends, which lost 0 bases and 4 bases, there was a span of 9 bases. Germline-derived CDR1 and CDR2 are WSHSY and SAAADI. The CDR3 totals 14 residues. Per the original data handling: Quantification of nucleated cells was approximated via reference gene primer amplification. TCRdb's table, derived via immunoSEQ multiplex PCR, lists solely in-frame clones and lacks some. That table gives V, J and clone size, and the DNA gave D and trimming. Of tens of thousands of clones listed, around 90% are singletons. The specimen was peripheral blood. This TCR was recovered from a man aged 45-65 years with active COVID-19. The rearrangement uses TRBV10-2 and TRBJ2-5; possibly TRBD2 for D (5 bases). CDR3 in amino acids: CASSESPGGETQYF. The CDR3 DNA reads TGCGCCAGCAGTGAGTCGCCAGGAGGAGAGACCCAGTACTTC.